This T cell receptor beta chain is from a study of human T cells and chemical hapten exposure. Background on the study: Upper inner arm skin measuring approximately 2 cm by approximately 2 cm received 2% DPC for sensitization. General study results and limits: Significantly more large CDR3 similarity clusters were formed by expanded TCRs than by controls.

Trimming removed 1 base at V and 5 bases at J, with 11 bases between. The CDR3 sequence is 13 residues long. Per the germline V gene, CDR1 is DFQATT and CDR2 is SNEGSKA (reference sequence). The sample's time point: patch test 1, 2 weeks after DPC sensitization. Documented treatment: therapeutic diphenylcyclopropenone sensitization with weekly scalp DPC. Phlebotomy was performed prior to application of every patch test. This clonotype was seen a few times. Its antigen is not identified. Library construction involved attaching unique molecular identifiers to individual cDNA molecules, which allowed quantitative, reproducible TCR counting. Each CDR3 protein gets one entry after TCRdb re-called the RACE reads with MiXCR. Counted here are a few hundred thousand distinct CDR3 sequences, more than 4.5% occurring once; the ten biggest clones make up over 2%.

Specimen: whole blood, collected in connection with sensitization to the hapten diphenylcyclopropenone (DPC). The gene calls are TRBV20-1 and TRBJ1-1, with D possibly TRBD1 on 5 matching bases. This TCR was sampled from a woman aged 50 to 65 with alopecia areata. Some clones in this sample may be carry-over from other donors' samples. Here the CDR3 reads CSARGRGGTEAFF. The CDR3 region has the DNA TGCAGTGCTAGAGGGCGGGGCGGAACTGAAGCTTTCTTT.